The table lists the clone carrying this T cell receptor (beta chain) with a count of one. This specimen comes from a study of blood T cell repertoires in COVID-19. Study-level background: Samples representing acute and convalescent COVID-19 were sourced from the United States, Italy and Spain.

Deletions cut 7 bases from V and 1 base from J, with 4 bases between. CDR3 length equals 12 residues. As originally analysed: Reference gene primer amplification gave estimated nucleated cell counts. Method: immunoSEQ multiplex PCR; TCRdb's copy keeps in-frame clones and lacks some. V and J calls and clone size are copied from that table; D and trimming were computed from the DNA. Of almost 90,000 clones in the sample, around nine tenths were seen once. This rearrangement joins TRBV12-3 or TRBV12-4 to TRBJ2-2; no clear D gene. The sample consisted of peripheral blood. This clonotype was sampled from a man at least 80 years old with acute or convalescent COVID-19. CDR3 coding DNA: TGTGCCAGCACCAAGAACACCGGGGAGCTGTTTTTT. Translating it yields CASTKNTGELFF.